This T cell receptor (beta chain) stems from a study of graft-versus-host responses after intestinal transplantation. Study overall: Transplants were multivisceral, liver-intestinal, or isolated intestinal. Every recipient underwent anti-thymocyte globulin induction, then tacrolimus and steroids for two to three years.

Generated by immunoSEQ multiplex PCR, the TCRdb table keeps only in-frame clones and is missing some. This sample has over 80,000 clones, with roughly 91% found just once. This clone was counted a single time. Its antigen remains unidentified. Notes on the study in general: Patients with graft-donor T cell macrochimerism had high graft-versus-host to host-versus-graft clonal ratios in allografts. Declines in HvG clones occurring early post-transplant were associated with peak circulating GvH clone levels.

CDR1 is KGHSH and CDR2 is LQKENI in the germline V gene. This CDR3 has 13 residues. This receptor was taken from a human donor who was the organ donor for an intestinal transplant. The chain is built from TRBV18 and TRBJ2-5; TRBD2 might be the D (6 bases). With the DNA end fitting TRBJ2-7 better, the J assignment may be wrong. The sample consisted of unstimulated CD4+ T cells sorted from spleen or lymph node cells, taken before transplant. DNA of the CDR3: TGTGCCAGCTCACCGCAGGGACTCTACGAGCAGTACTTC. It codes for CASSPQGLYEQYF.